A selection of T cell receptor beta chains follows, all from one sample in a study of T-cell reconstitution after alpha-beta-depleted transplantation in children. One entry per CDR3 protein, called by TCRdb with MiXCR from the PCR reads. The data show fewer than 400,000 distinct CDR3 sequences, around 25% seen once. This sample comprised PBMCs, mostly from graft donor cells, obtained 180 days after TCRalphabeta/CD19-depleted stem cell transplant. The receptors were sampled from a male patient younger than 18 who had a stem cell transplant for acute lymphoblastic leukemia, so the T cells may come from the graft donor. Both conserved end residues are part of each CDR3. The D gene is left open where the match is weak. Clone size appears in some rows only: once, few, many, or a class for an expanded clone.

D gene	V gene	clone size	J gene	CDR3 DNA	CDR3 protein
TRBD2	TRBV12-3/TRBV12-4	-	TRBJ2-1	TGTGCCAGCAGTTTACTAGCGGGAGTGGACAATGAGCAGTTCTTC	CASSLLAGVDNEQFF
TRBD2	TRBV14	-	TRBJ2-7	TGTGCCAGCAGCCAAGTAGGTGGGAGGGCTATCGAGCAGTACTTC	CASSQVGGRAIEQYF
TRBD1	TRBV5-6	few	TRBJ2-7	TGTGCCAGCAGCGGAATCCGGGACAGTAATCCCTACGAGCAGTACTTC	CASSGIRDSNPYEQYF
-	TRBV19	-	TRBJ2-6	TGTGCCAGTAGTAAAAGAAATTCAGTTGAGAGCTCTGGGGCCAACGTCCTGACTTTC	CASSKRNSVESSGANVLTF
TRBD2	TRBV6-2/TRBV6-3	-	TRBJ2-1	TGTGCCAGTCTTAACGGGACTAGCGGGCATGAGCAGTTCTTC	CASLNGTSGHEQFF
-	TRBV4-1	-	TRBJ2-7	TGCGCCAGCAGCCAAGGAGCCCAGGGTATGGTCTCCTACGAGCAGTACTTC	CASSQGAQGMVSYEQYF
-	TRBV27	few	TRBJ2-4	TGTGCCAGCAGCCCCGATGAAGGCAACATTCAGTACTTC	CASSPDEGNIQYF
-	TRBV27	few	TRBJ2-5	TGTGCCAGCAGTTTCGCGACATCTCAAGAGACCCAGTACTTC	CASSFATSQETQYF
TRBD1	TRBV4-1	-	TRBJ1-5	TGCGCCAGCAGCCTCAGGGGGACAGGTGTTACAAGCAATCAGCCCCAGCATTTT	CASSLRGTGVTSNQPQHF
-	TRBV27	-	TRBJ1-1	TGTGCCAGCAGCCCAGGGTGGGCGAACACTGAAGCTTTCTTT	CASSPGWANTEAFF
-	TRBV5-1	few	TRBJ1-1	TGCGCCAGCAGCATACCAACAGAGGGGACTGAAGCTTTCTTT	CASSIPTEGTEAFF
TRBD1	TRBV7-8	few	TRBJ2-3	TGTGCCAGCAGCCGAGACAGGGGTAACGCAGATACGCAGTATTTT	CASSRDRGNADTQYF
-	TRBV11-2	few	TRBJ2-7	TGTGCCAGCAGCTTAGTCCCCGGGACACCTCCCTACGAGCAGTACTTC	CASSLVPGTPPYEQYF
-	TRBV12-3/TRBV12-4	-	TRBJ2-1	TGTGCCAGCAGTTTATTCGGGATTGAGCAGTTCTTC	CASSLFGIEQFF
-	TRBV29-1	few	TRBJ1-1	TGCAGCGTTTTCCGGAACACTGAAGCTTTCTTT	CSVFRNTEAFF
TRBD2	TRBV20-1	few	TRBJ2-2	TGCAGTGCTAGCGGACCCTACGGGAGGGTAACCGGGGAGCTGTTTTTT	CSASGPYGRVTGELFF
TRBD1	TRBV25-1	-	TRBJ1-1	TGTGCCCCCAAGACAGGGATGAACACTGAAGCTTTCTTT	CAPKTGMNTEAFF
TRBD1	TRBV18	few	TRBJ2-7	TGTGCCAGCTCACCACTGGGACAGGGAGACTACGAGCAGTACTTC	CASSPLGQGDYEQYF
TRBD1	TRBV5-1	many	TRBJ2-3	TGCGCCAGCAGCCCCCGACAGGGTTCAGATACGCAGTATTTT	CASSPRQGSDTQYF
-	TRBV19	few	TRBJ2-1	TGTGCCAGTAGTATTCCAGACAAAGGGGCCTACAATGAGCAGTTCTTC	CASSIPDKGAYNEQFF
TRBD1	TRBV5-5	-	TRBJ2-7	TGTGCCAGCAGCGGCCGGGACAGGTACGAGCAGTACTTC	CASSGRDRYEQYF
-	TRBV12-3/TRBV12-4	few	TRBJ2-7	TGTGCCAGCAGTTTAGCGACTATCTACGAGCAGTACTTC	CASSLATIYEQYF
-	TRBV5-4	few	TRBJ2-1	TGTGCCAGCAGCTCATCATATGAGCAGTTCTTC	CASSSSYEQFF
TRBD2	TRBV12-3/TRBV12-4	few	TRBJ2-5	TGTGCCAGCAGACTCGGGACTAGCGGCCAAGAGACCCAGTACTTC	CASRLGTSGQETQYF
TRBD1	TRBV9	few	TRBJ2-7	TGTGCCAGCAGCGTAGTGGGGACAGGTTCCTACGAGCAGTACTTC	CASSVVGTGSYEQYF
-	TRBV29-1	-	TRBJ2-1	TGCAGCGTACGCCAGCGATTATGGTCATACAATGAGCAGTTCTTC	CSVRQRLWSYNEQFF
-	TRBV20-1	few	TRBJ2-3	TGCAGTGCTCGAAGAGGAGATACGCAGTATTTT	CSARRGDTQYF